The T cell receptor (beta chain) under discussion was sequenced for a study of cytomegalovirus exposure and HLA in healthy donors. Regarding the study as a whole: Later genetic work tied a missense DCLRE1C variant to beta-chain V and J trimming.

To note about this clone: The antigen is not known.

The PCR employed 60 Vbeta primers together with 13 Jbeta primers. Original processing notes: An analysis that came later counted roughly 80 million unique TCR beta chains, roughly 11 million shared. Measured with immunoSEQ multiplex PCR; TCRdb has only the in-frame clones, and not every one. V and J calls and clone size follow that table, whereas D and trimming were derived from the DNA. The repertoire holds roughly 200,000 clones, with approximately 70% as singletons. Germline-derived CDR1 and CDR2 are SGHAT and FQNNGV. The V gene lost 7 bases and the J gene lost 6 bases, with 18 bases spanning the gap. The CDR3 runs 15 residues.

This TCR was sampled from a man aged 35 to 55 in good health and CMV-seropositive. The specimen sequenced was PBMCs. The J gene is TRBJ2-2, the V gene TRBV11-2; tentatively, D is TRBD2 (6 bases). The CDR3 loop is CASNPGDFGAGELFF. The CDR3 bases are TGTGCCAGCAACCCGGGGGACTTTGGGGCCGGGGAGCTGTTTTTT.